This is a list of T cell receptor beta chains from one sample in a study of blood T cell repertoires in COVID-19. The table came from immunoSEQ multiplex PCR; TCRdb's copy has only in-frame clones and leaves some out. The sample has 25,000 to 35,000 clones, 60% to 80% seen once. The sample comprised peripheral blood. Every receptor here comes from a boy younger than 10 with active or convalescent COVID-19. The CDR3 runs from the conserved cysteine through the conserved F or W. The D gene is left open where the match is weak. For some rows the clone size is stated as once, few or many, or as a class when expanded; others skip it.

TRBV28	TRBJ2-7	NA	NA	TGTGCCAGCAGTTTATCCGGTAACGAGCAGTACTTC	CASSLSGNEQYF
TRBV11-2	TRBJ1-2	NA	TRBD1	TGTGCCAGCAGCTTAGGACAGGGAAACTATGGCTACACCTTC	CASSLGQGNYGYTF
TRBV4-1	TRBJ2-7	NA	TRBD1	TGCGCCAGCAGCCAGGGGACAGGATCTTCCTACGAGCAGTACTTC	CASSQGTGSSYEQYF
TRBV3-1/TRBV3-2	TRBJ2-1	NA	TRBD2	TGTGCCAGCAGCCTACCGGGAGGCTCCTACAATGAGCAGTTCTTC	CASSLPGGSYNEQFF
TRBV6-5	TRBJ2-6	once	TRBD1	TGTGCCAGCAGAACAGGGGTTGGGGCCAACGTCCTGACTTTC	CASRTGVGANVLTF
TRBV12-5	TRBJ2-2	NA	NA	TGTGCTAGTGGGTTCCTGGTGGAGACCGGGGAGCTGTTTTTT	CASGFLVETGELFF
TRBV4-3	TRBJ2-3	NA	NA	TGCGCCAGCAGCCAAGATGGTAGCCCAGATACGCAGTATTTT	CASSQDGSPDTQYF
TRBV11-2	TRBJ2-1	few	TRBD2	TGTGCCAGCAGCTACAACACGGGAGGCGCCTACAATGAGCAGTTCTTC	CASSYNTGGAYNEQFF
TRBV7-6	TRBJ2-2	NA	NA	TGTGCCAGCAGCCGGAGGAATCCCGGGGAGCTGTTTTTT	CASSRRNPGELFF
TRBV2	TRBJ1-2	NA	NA	TGTGCCAGCAACACGGGTGGCTACACCTTC	CASNTGGYTF
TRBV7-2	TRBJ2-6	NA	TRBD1	TGTGCCAGCAGCCGTTGGAGACAGGGCGGAAGCTCTGGGGCCAACGTCCTGACTTTC	CASSRWRQGGSSGANVLTF
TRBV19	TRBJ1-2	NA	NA	TGTGCCAGTAGTATTCAAGCGAGATATTATGGCTACACCTTC	CASSIQARYYGYTF
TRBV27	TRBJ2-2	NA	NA	TGTGCCAGCAGTCTAGCCAATTCGGCCGGGGAGCTGTTTTTT	CASSLANSAGELFF
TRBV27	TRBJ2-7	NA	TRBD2	TGTGCCAGCAGTCTAGAGCTAGCGGGAGGAATTGACGAGCAGTACTTC	CASSLELAGGIDEQYF
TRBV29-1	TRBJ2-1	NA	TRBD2	TGCAGCGTTGTCGGGCTAGCGGAAAATGAGCAGTTCTTC	CSVVGLAENEQFF
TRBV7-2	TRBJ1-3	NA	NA	TGTGCCAGCAGCTTAGACAGGGTTGGCTCTGGAAACACCATATATTTT	CASSLDRVGSGNTIYF
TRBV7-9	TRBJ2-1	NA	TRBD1	TGTGCCAGCAGACGGGGGACAGGAGTTGATTACTACAATGAGCAGTTCTTC	CASRRGTGVDYYNEQFF
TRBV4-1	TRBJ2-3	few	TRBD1	TGCGCCAGCAGCCGGCCGGGACAGGGTCCGCCAGATACGCAGTATTTT	CASSRPGQGPPDTQYF
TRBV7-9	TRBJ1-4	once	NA	TGTGCCAGCAGCCCGCCGTGGGGGGTTCGAACTAATGAAAAACTGTTTTTT	CASSPPWGVRTNEKLFF
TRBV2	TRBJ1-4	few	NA	TGTGCCAGCAGTTGGAACAGGGATGAAAAACTGTTTTTT	CASSWNRDEKLFF
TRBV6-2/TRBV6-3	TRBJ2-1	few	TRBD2	TGTGCCAGCAGACCTCAAGGGACTAGCGGGAGAAATGAGCAGTTCTTC	CASRPQGTSGRNEQFF
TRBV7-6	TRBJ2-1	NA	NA	TGTGCCAGCAGCTTAATTACGAGAAATGGTCATGAGCAGTTCTTC	CASSLITRNGHEQFF
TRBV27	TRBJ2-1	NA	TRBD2	TGTGCCAGCAGTTTGGGGACTAGCGTTTTTAATGAGCAGTTCTTC	CASSLGTSVFNEQFF
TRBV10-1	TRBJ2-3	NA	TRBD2	TGCGCCAGCACCCCGGGGACTAGCGATACAGATACGCAGTATTTT	CASTPGTSDTDTQYF
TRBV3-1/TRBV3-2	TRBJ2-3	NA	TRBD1	TGTGCCAGCAGCCTCGCAGGGCAGGGGGCCACAGATACGCAGTATTTT	CASSLAGQGATDTQYF
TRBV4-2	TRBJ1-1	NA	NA	TGTGCCAGCAGCCAAGGAGCTCCGATGATGAACACTGAAGCTTTCTTT	CASSQGAPMMNTEAFF
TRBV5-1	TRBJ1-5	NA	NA	TGCGCCAGCAGCTTGTTCCTCGGGGGTCAGCCCCAGCATTTT	CASSLFLGGQPQHF
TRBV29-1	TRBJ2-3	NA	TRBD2	TGCAGCCTGGGGCTAGCGGGAGCAGATACGCAGTATTTT	CSLGLAGADTQYF
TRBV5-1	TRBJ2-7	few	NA	TGCGCCAGCAGCTTTGGGCGTTACTCCTACGAGCAGTACTTC	CASSFGRYSYEQYF
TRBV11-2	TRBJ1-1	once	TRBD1	TGTGCCAGCAGCGCCCGGACAGGGGTTATTTCTGAAGCTTTCTTT	CASSARTGVISEAFF
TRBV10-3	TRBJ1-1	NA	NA	TGTGCCATCAGCAGTGCAGTGAACACTGAAGCTTTCTTT	CAISSAVNTEAFF
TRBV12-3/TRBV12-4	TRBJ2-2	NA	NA	TGTGCCAGCGGAGACAGTAACACCGGGGAGCTGTTTTTT	CASGDSNTGELFF
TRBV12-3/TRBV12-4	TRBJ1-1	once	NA	TGTGCCAGCAGTGGGCAGGGTCGTGCTTTCTTT	CASSGQGRAFF
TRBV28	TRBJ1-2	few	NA	TGTGCCAGCAGCAGCTATGGCTACACCTTC	CASSSYGYTF
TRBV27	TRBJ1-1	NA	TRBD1	TGTGCCAGCAGTTCCTTCGGACAGGGGAACACTGAAGCTTTCTTT	CASSSFGQGNTEAFF
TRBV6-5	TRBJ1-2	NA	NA	TGTGCCAGCAGACGGAGACGGATCTATGGCTACACCTTC	CASRRRRIYGYTF
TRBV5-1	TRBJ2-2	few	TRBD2	TGCGCCAGCAGCTCGGGACTAGCGGGAGCCCCGGGGACCGGGGAGCTGTTTTTT	CASSSGLAGAPGTGELFF
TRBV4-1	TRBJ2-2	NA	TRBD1	TGCGCCAGCAGCCAAGAAAGGCAGGGGGTGACCGGGGAGCTGTTTTTT	CASSQERQGVTGELFF
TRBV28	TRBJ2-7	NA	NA	TGTGCCAGCAGTTCTCTAGGCTACGAGCAGTACTTC	CASSSLGYEQYF
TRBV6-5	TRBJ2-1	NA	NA	TGTGCCAGCAGTTACTTTGAGAACAATGAGCAGTTCTTC	CASSYFENNEQFF
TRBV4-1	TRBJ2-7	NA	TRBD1	TGCGCCAGCAGCCAAAACAGGGACAGCCCCTACGAGCAGTACTTC	CASSQNRDSPYEQYF
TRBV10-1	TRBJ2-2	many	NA	TGCGCCAGCAGTGAGTCCCTAAACACCGGGGAGCTGTTTTTT	CASSESLNTGELFF
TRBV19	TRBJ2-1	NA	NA	TGTGCCAGTAGTAAAGCCTTCCGTTCCTCCTACAATGAGCAGTTCTTC	CASSKAFRSSYNEQFF
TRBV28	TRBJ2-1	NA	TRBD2	TGTGCCACCACCGGGACTACTCAGTTCTTC	CATTGTTQFF
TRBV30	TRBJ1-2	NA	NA	TGTGCCTGGAGCGGTCCTGCTGCGAGGGGCTACACCTTC	CAWSGPAARGYTF
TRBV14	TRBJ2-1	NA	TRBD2	TGTGCCAGCAGCCAAAGCAGCGGGAGGAAACCTGGGAATGAGCAGTTCTTC	CASSQSSGRKPGNEQFF
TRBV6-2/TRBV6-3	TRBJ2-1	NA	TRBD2	TGTGCCAGCAGTCGGACTAGCGGGACAAATGAGCAGTTCTTC	CASSRTSGTNEQFF
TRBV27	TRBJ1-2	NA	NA	TGTGCCAGCAGTTTCGAGGGGGGGAGCGGCTACACCTTC	CASSFEGGSGYTF
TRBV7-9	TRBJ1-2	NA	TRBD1	TGTGCCAGCAGACAGGACAGGTCCGGGTCCGGCTACACCTTC	CASRQDRSGSGYTF
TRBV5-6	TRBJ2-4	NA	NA	TGTGCCAGCAGCGTGCGGGTAGCGGCCAAAAACATTCAGTACTTC	CASSVRVAAKNIQYF
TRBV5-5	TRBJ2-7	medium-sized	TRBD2	TGTGCCAGCAGCTCCGACCCTAGCGGGAGGTACGAGCAGTACTTC	CASSSDPSGRYEQYF
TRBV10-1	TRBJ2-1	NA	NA	TGCGCCAGCAGTGATGGAGGGACAGTTGGCCATGAGCAGTTCTTC	CASSDGGTVGHEQFF
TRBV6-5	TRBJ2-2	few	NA	TGTGCCAGCGAAAATGCAGGGACCGGGGAGCTGTTTTTT	CASENAGTGELFF